Below, one T cell receptor beta chain is given with its context. Its antigen is as yet unknown. A read error may explain this, as a much larger clone is one base away. This table comes from immunoSEQ multiplex PCR, and its TCRdb copy is limited to in-frame clones, with some not included. There are some 160,000 clones in the sample; 87% occur only once, and roughly 0.98% lies in the top ten. This sample was taken from a study of T cell responses to AZD1222 COVID-19 vaccine. Study-level findings and limits: All repertoire sampling was performed exclusively after the peak T cell response. Reports say nearly half of spike-specific TCRs go after unmutated variant regions. The sample set comprised mostly white British donors with more females, and clonal diversity was possibly underestimated.

The CDR3 runs 15 residues. V was shortened by 2 bases and J by 3 bases, with 8 bases between the two germline ends. Per the germline V gene, CDR1 is LNHDA and CDR2 is SQIVND (reference sequence). The sample in question was peripheral blood, obtained 28 days after the second AZD1222 dose. This receptor was taken from an adult who received the AZD1222 COVID-19 vaccine. The chain employs TRBV19 and TRBJ1-6; D ambiguous. The CDR3 loop reads CASSITRSYNSPLHF. CDR3 coding DNA: TGTGCCAGTAGTATAACAAGGAGCTATAATTCACCCCTCCACTTT.